The 10 T cell receptor beta chains below were found in one sample sequenced in a study of a mutant IDH1 vaccine in newly diagnosed glioma. Time point specified: week 11, during vaccination. The content of each vaccine dose was 300 ug of mutant IDH1 20-mer peptide, and topical imiquimod accompanied it. This table comes from immunoSEQ multiplex PCR, and its TCRdb copy is limited to in-frame clones, with some not included. The sample records around 120,000 clones, about 80% being singletons. The antigens of these receptors remain unknown. The sample in question was PBMCs, obtained from a glioma patient whose treatment included an IDH1 peptide vaccine. All receptors come from a middle-aged man with glioma.

The chain is built from TRBV6-5 and TRBJ2-5; the match to TRBD1 covers 8 bases. The germline CDR1 and CDR2 sequences are MNHEY and SVGAGI. The V gene end was trimmed by 5 bases and the J gene end by 5 bases; junction bases not matched to a gene: 7. The CDR3 length is 14 residues. The CDR3 coding sequence is TGTGCCAGCAGTGTCCAGGGGGCACAGGAGACCCAGTACTTC. It translates to CASSVQGAQETQYF.

This chain connects TRBV7-2 to TRBJ2-5; D gene uncertain. V was trimmed by 5 bases and J by 4 bases, leaving 11 bases between them. The length of the CDR3 is 13 residues. The germline CDR1 and CDR2 sequences are SGHTA and FQGNSA. For the CDR3, the DNA is TGTGCCAGCAGCCCGCCCCCAGCAGAGACCCAGTACTTC. Translation: CASSPPPAETQYF. Drawing the rest from reference TRBV7-2 and TRBJ2-5, the complete variable domain is GAGVSQSPSNKVTEKGKDVELRCDPISGHTALYWYRQSLGQGLEFLIYFQGNSAPDKSGLPSDRFSAERTGGSVSTLTIQRTQQEDSAVYLCASSPPPAETQYFGPGTRLLVL.

Only one count was recorded for this clone. This rearrangement joins TRBV27 to TRBJ2-5; no clear D. The germline CDR1 and CDR2 sequences are MNHEY and SMNVEV (reference sequence). Trimming cost V 3 bases and J 3 bases, with 8 bases left between them. This CDR3 is 13 amino acids long. The CDR3 here is CASSFMGEETQYF. The CDR3 DNA sequence: TGTGCCAGCAGTTTCATGGGTGAAGAGACCCAGTACTTC.

V gene TRBV6-6 combines with J gene TRBJ1-5; TRBD1 matches at 7 bases. The germline V gene encodes CDR1 MNHNY and CDR2 SVGAGI (reference sequence). This CDR3 comprises 16 residues. V shed 2 bases, J shed 1 base, and the junction held 5 bases outside the gene matches. This CDR3 reads CASSYGNRGSNQPQHF. The CDR3, as DNA: TGTGCCAGCAGTTACGGTAACAGGGGAAGCAATCAGCCCCAGCATTTT.

V usage is TRBV10-3 and J usage is TRBJ2-3, with TRBD1 as a possible D gene (6 bases). The CDR3 is made up of 14 amino acids. Germline-derived CDR1 and CDR2 are ENHRY and SYGVKD. V lost 6 bases and J lost 2, with 12 bases in between. The CDR3 here is CAIRSTGITDTQYF. DNA of the CDR3: TGTGCCATCAGATCGACAGGAATCACAGATACGCAGTATTTT.

The chain joins TRBV5-5 to TRBJ1-5; D is perhaps TRBD1 (5 bases). Germline V gives CDR1 SGHKS, CDR2 YYEKEE (reference sequence). V lost 6 bases to trimming and J lost 5 bases, with 15 bases between them. CDR3 length: 14 residues. The CDR3 loop is CASTPGINDQPQHF. CDR3 bases: TGTGCCAGCACCCCAGGGATCAATGATCAGCCCCAGCATTTT.

The rearrangement joins TRBV12-5 to TRBJ1-2; D ambiguous. The CDR3 spans 12 residues. V lost 3 bases to trimming and J lost 0 bases, with 2 bases between them. Germline V gene sequence: CDR1 LGHNT, CDR2 FRNRAP. CDR3 residues: CASGLANYGYTF. CDR3 nucleotide sequence: TGTGCTAGTGGTTTAGCTAACTATGGCTACACCTTC.

This sequence joins TRBV5-1 and TRBJ1-1; D possibly corresponds to TRBD1 (5 bases). This CDR3 has 14 residues. Trimming removed 2 bases at V and 3 bases at J, with 11 bases between. Germline values: CDR1 SGHRS, CDR2 YFSETQ. CDR3 bases: TGCGCCAGCAGCTTCGTCGGGGGGGACACTGAAGCTTTCTTT. Translation gives CASSFVGGDTEAFF.

This chain links TRBV6-7 with TRBJ2-2; D possibly matches TRBD1 or TRBD2 (5 bases each). TRBV6-7 is sorted into the ORF group, with uncertain function. V shed 7 bases and J shed 5 bases, with 26 bases lying between them. The CDR3 totals 18 residues. The CDR3 DNA is TGTGCCAGCACCCAAGGTTTGGGAAGTGAGGGGCGAACCGGGGAGCTGTTTTTT. It yields the protein CASTQGLGSEGRTGELFF.

The CDR3 DNA sequence: TGCGCCAGCAGCGTAACACAGGGGAACACCGGGGAGCTGTTTTTT. As protein: CASSVTQGNTGELFF. The gene calls are TRBV5-1 and TRBJ2-2; tentative D call: TRBD1 (6 bases). The CDR3 is 15 amino acids. Looked up from germline, CDR1 is SGHRS and CDR2 is YFSETQ. Trimming removed 4 bases from V and 1 base from J, with 11 bases in between.